The 17 T cell receptor beta chains below come from one sample, sequenced in a study of HIV-infected patients and healthy controls. cDNA was made from roughly 470 ng RNA using alpha and beta constant primers. Separate chain-specific third strand synthesis with multiplexing indices produced the alpha and beta libraries. In TCRdb, the 5' RACE reads were re-called with MiXCR into one record per CDR3 protein. The sample holds about 10,000 distinct CDR3 sequences, around 8% seen once. Whole blood was used without fractionation, so all unsorted peripheral T cells were included. The sample consisted of blood. The receptors stem from an adult in good health.

This clonotype showed up just a few times. J is TRBJ2-3 and V is TRBV6-1, with D perhaps TRBD1 or TRBD2 (5 bases each). Germline CDR1 is MNHNS and CDR2 is SASEGT. Trimming stripped 8 bases from V and 3 bases from J, with 24 bases between. The CDR3 contains 17 residues. The chain's CDR3 is CASSYLRGDPKTDTQYF. The CDR3 DNA reads TGTGCCAGCTCATATCTGAGAGGGGACCCCAAGACAGATACGCAGTATTTT.

This clonotype has a count of ten or more. The chain recombines TRBV7-9 with TRBJ1-1; D remains ambiguous. V lost 1 base to trimming and J lost 5 bases, with 5 bases between them. The CDR3 has 12 residues. Germline V lookup: CDR1 SEHNR, CDR2 FQNEAQ (reference sequence). The CDR3 region has the DNA TGTGCCAGCAGCTTAGTAGATACTGAAGCTTTCTTT. Its translation: CASSLVDTEAFF.

There are many counts of this clonotype. The V call is TRBV24-1, the J call TRBJ2-1; a weak D match, TRBD2 (6 bases). Deletions cut 2 bases from V and 10 bases from J, with 14 bases between. The V gene's germline CDR1 is KGHDR and CDR2 SFDVKD. The CDR3 runs 14 residues. CDR3 loop: CATSDYRDSAEQFF. In nucleotides, the CDR3 is TGTGCCACCAGTGATTACCGGGACTCGGCGGAGCAGTTCTTC.

This clonotype rates as medium-sized. This chain connects TRBV6-4 to TRBJ2-3, with D maybe TRBD2 (6 bases). In germline, CDR1 is MRHNA, CDR2 SNTAGT. The CDR3 runs to 15 residues. The V gene lost 0 bases and the J gene lost 0 bases, with 7 bases spanning the gap. CDR3 sequence: CASSDSTSSTDTQYF. In DNA form, the CDR3 reads TGTGCCAGCAGTGACTCGACTAGTAGCACAGATACGCAGTATTTT.

This clonotype was detected only a few times. V and J are TRBV20-1 and TRBJ2-7, with TRBD2 matching over 7 bases. CDR3 size: 13 residues. V lost 2 bases and J lost 5; bases outside the gene matches: 6. CDR1 and CDR2 (germline): DFQATT, SNEGSKA (reference sequence). The CDR3 here is CSARLRGWDEQYF. In nucleotides, the CDR3 is TGCAGTGCTAGATTGCGGGGGTGGGACGAGCAGTACTTC.

This clonotype is termed medium-sized. V usage is TRBV7-9 and J usage is TRBJ2-7; D unresolved. The CDR3 runs to 12 residues. Germline V CDR1 and CDR2: SEHNR, FQNEAQ (reference sequence). The V gene lost 4 bases and the J gene lost 7 bases, with 11 bases spanning the gap. As DNA, the CDR3 is TGTGCCAGCAGCTATCTAGATCATGAGCAGTACTTC. Its protein product is CASSYLDHEQYF.

By share, this clonotype ranks as medium-sized. This chain joins TRBV28 and TRBJ2-3, with TRBD2 matching 8 bases. Per germline, CDR1 MDHEN and CDR2 SYDVKM. V dropped 5 bases and J dropped 6; count of bases not matched to a gene: 10. The CDR3 has 15 amino acids. CDR3 in amino acids: CASSRAGAALDTQYF. CDR3 coding DNA: TGTGCCAGCAGTCGAGCGGGAGCCGCGCTGGATACGCAGTATTTT.

This clonotype turned up a few times. The chain joins TRBV19 to TRBJ1-5, with 7 bases fitting TRBD1. Germline trimming cut 4 bases from V and 5 bases from J; bases unmatched to any gene: 8. Germline V gene sequence: CDR1 LNHDA, CDR2 SQIVND (reference sequence). This CDR3 comprises 15 residues. The CDR3 spells CASSRRQGSDQPQHF. For the CDR3, the DNA is TGTGCCAGTAGTAGGAGACAGGGATCGGATCAGCCCCAGCATTTT.

This clonotype is termed medium-sized. V and J are TRBV4-3 and TRBJ2-3; D is perhaps TRBD1 or TRBD2 (5 bases each). The CDR3 has 15 amino acids. Trimming took 0 bases from V and 5 from J, leaving 12 bases between them. CDR1 and CDR2 from the germline V gene are LGHNA and YSLEER. CDR3 bases: TGCGCCAGCAGCCAAGATTTCGATGGGGGAGATACGCAGTATTTT. This gives the protein CASSQDFDGGDTQYF.

This clonotype appeared many times. The rearrangement joins TRBV29-1 to TRBJ1-2, with 9 bases fitting TRBD1. Trimming removed 5 bases from V and 3 bases from J; junction bases left unmatched: 7. The CDR3 runs to 14 residues. The germline V gene has CDR1 SQVTM and CDR2 ANQGSEA. The CDR3, as DNA: TGCAGCGTTCGTCCGGGACAGGGAGACTATGGCTACACCTTC. Encoded protein: CSVRPGQGDYGYTF. Looking up the rest from reference TRBV29-1 and TRBJ1-2 gives the full variable domain: SAVISQKPSRDICQRGTSLTIQCQVDSQVTMMFWYRQQPGQSLTLIATANQGSEATYESGFVIDKFPISRPNLTFSTLTVSNMSPEDSSIYLCSVRPGQGDYGYTFGSGTRLTVV.

This clonotype rates as medium-sized. The chain carries TRBV28 and TRBJ2-3; maybe TRBD2 (6 bases). The V gene lost 4 bases and the J gene lost 1 base, with 9 bases spanning the gap. The CDR3 is made up of 14 amino acids. The V gene's germline CDR1 is MDHEN and CDR2 SYDVKM. CDR3 sequence (DNA): TGTGCCAGCAGTTGGGCTAGCGGCACAGATACGCAGTATTTT. Protein sequence: CASSWASGTDTQYF.

This clonotype was counted many times. The chain joins TRBV7-9 to TRBJ2-1; 7 bases agree with TRBD2. V dropped 4 bases and J dropped 2; count of bases not matched to a gene: 11. Germline V gives CDR1 SEHNR, CDR2 FQNEAQ (reference sequence). This CDR3 has 17 amino acids. CDR3 coding DNA: TGTGCCAGCAGCTCCCCCTTCGGGGGGACTACCTACAATGAGCAGTTCTTC. Its translation: CASSSPFGGTTYNEQFF.

This clonotype is judged medium-sized. The rearrangement links TRBV7-9 to TRBJ1-2; D might be TRBD1 (5 bases). V gave up 1 base and J gave up 5 bases, with 11 bases separating them. This CDR3 has 14 amino acids. CDR1 is SEHNR, CDR2 FQNEAQ, per germline (reference sequence). The CDR3 loop reads CASSLDGTAYGYTF. The DNA for the CDR3 is TGTGCCAGCAGCTTAGATGGGACGGCATATGGCTACACCTTC.

This clonotype came up many times. The chain couples TRBV28 to TRBJ1-4, with 7 bases fitting TRBD1. The germline gives CDR1 MDHEN, CDR2 SYDVKM. The CDR3 has 15 residues. The ends lost 5 bases at V and 3 bases at J; junction bases unmatched: 6. Written as DNA, the CDR3 is TGTGCCAGCAGTCCCTACAGGGGACCTAATGAAAAACTGTTTTTT. Its protein is CASSPYRGPNEKLFF.

This clonotype came up many times. This rearrangement joins TRBV9 to TRBJ2-2; no reliable D call. In germline, CDR1 is SGDLS, CDR2 YYNGEE. The CDR3 sequence is 16 residues long. The V gene lost 1 base and the J gene lost 2 bases, with 12 bases spanning the gap. The CDR3 DNA is TGTGCCAGCAGCGTAAAAGTTCCGATTAACACCGGGGAGCTGTTTTTT. Protein: CASSVKVPINTGELFF.

Many counts were recorded for this clonotype. V usage is TRBV11-2 and J usage is TRBJ2-3; TRBD1 aligns across 11 bases. Germline lookup yields CDR1 SGHAT and CDR2 FQNNGV. After removal of 4 bases from V and 7 bases from J, the junction contained 7 bases not matched to a gene. CDR3 length: 15 residues. Here the CDR3 DNA reads TGTGCCAGCAGCTCCCGGGACAGGGGGGGAAATACGCAGTATTTT. Protein: CASSSRDRGGNTQYF.

Within the sample, this clonotype is medium-sized. The rearrangement uses TRBV11-2 and TRBJ2-3, with D unresolved. Germline V gene lookup returns CDR1 SGHAT and CDR2 FQNNGV. Deletions cut 5 bases from V and 6 bases from J, with 12 bases between. The length of the CDR3 is 13 residues. The CDR3: CASSLRLMDTQYF. The CDR3 DNA reads TGTGCCAGCAGCCTCAGGCTTATGGATACGCAGTATTTT.